This TCR beta chain came from a study of blood T cell repertoires in COVID-19. Study in general: The United States, Italy and Spain supplied acute and convalescent COVID-19 samples.

Looked up from germline, CDR1 is MNHNS and CDR2 is SASEGT. Trimming shortened V by 2 bases and J by 4 bases, and 5 bases separated the two germline ends. This CDR3 comprises 12 residues. Sequenced by immunoSEQ multiplex PCR; TCRdb stores in-frame clones only, minus some. The sample includes a few hundred thousand clones, approximately 85% of them seen just once. This chain uses TRBV6-1 with TRBJ1-2, with D hard to call. Sequencing used peripheral blood. The sequence came from a man aged 45-65 years with active or convalescent COVID-19. This chain's CDR3 is CASSEFFYGYTF. DNA of the CDR3: TGTGCCAGCAGTGAATTCTTCTATGGCTACACCTTC.